This T cell receptor beta chain was found in a study of OX40 agonist ivuxolimab in advanced cancers. Produced via immunoSEQ multiplex PCR; TCRdb's table is partial and in-frame only. The sample lists 40,000 to 55,000 clones, 80% to 95% seen once, with approximately 14% in the top ten. This CDR3 contains 13 residues. The V segment lost 3 bases and the J segment 10 bases; nucleotides outside the gene matches: 8. CDR1 is MGHRA, CDR2 YSYEKL, per germline. Whole-study results and caveats: The study observed clonal expansion of CD4+ and CD8+ blood T cells by week 6 at 0.1 to 3.0 mg/kg.

With respect to this clone: Its antigen remains unknown.

Enrollment shut out patients with autoimmune disease history or systemic immunosuppression. The sequences come from CD4+ or CD8+ T cells sorted from blood, collected in a trial of the OX40 agonist ivuxolimab. This receptor was taken from an adult with an advanced solid tumor such as melanoma, head and neck, liver or kidney cancer. The V call is TRBV4-1, the J call TRBJ1-1; TRBD1 aligns across 7 bases. Written as DNA, the CDR3 is TGCGCCAGCAGCCAGGGGACAGCCGGAGGAGCTTTCTTT. It encodes CASSQGTAGGAFF.